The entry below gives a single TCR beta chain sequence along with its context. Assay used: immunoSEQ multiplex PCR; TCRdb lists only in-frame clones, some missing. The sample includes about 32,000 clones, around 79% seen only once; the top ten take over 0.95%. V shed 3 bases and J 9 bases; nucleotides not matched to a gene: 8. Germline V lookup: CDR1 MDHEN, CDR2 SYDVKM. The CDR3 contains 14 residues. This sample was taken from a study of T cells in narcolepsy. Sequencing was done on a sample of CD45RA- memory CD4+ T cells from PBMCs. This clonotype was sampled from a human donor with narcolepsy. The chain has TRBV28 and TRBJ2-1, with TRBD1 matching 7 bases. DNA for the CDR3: TGTGCCAGCAGTTTCTCCGACAGGGCGGGTGAGCAGTTCTTC. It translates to CASSFSDRAGEQFF.